Here is one TCR beta chain with its context. From germline, CDR1 is WSHSY and CDR2 SAAADI. V lost 3 bases and J lost 7, with 15 bases in between. The CDR3 runs to 15 residues. The data stem from a study of T cell responses to AZD1222 COVID-19 vaccine. Here immunoSEQ multiplex PCR was the method, and the copy in TCRdb shows in-frame clones only, minus some. Found here are approximately 110,000 clones, 82% of them singletons; the top ten hold about 5%. The J gene is TRBJ1-4, the V gene TRBV10-2; D remains unclear. The TCR originated in an adult in good health. Sequenced material: peripheral blood, taken on day 0 of AZD1222 vaccination. CDR3 in DNA: TGCGCCAGCAGTGAACGAGAATTCGGTAGTGAAAAACTGTTTTTT. Protein product: CASSEREFGSEKLFF.